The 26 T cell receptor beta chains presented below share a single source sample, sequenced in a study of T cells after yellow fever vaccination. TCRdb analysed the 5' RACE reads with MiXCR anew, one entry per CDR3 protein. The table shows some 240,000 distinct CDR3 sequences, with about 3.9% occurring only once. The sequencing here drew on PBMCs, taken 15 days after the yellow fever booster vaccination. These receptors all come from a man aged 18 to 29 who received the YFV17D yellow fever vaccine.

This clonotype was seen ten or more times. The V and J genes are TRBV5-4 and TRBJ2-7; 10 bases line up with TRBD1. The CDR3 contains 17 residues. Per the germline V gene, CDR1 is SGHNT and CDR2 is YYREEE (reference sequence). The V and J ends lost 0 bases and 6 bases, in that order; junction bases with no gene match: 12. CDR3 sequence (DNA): TGTGCCAGCAGCTTGGGTTCGCCGGGACAGGGGACATCCGAGCAGTACGTC. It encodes CASSLGSPGQGTSEQYV.

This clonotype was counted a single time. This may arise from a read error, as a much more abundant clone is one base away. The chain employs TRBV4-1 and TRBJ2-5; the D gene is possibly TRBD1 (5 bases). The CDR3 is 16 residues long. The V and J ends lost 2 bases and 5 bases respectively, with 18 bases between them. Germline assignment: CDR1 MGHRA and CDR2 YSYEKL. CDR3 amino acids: CASSQSLGQGEETQYF. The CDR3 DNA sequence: TGCGCCAGCAGCCAATCCCTCGGGCAGGGCGAGGAGACCCAGTACTTC.

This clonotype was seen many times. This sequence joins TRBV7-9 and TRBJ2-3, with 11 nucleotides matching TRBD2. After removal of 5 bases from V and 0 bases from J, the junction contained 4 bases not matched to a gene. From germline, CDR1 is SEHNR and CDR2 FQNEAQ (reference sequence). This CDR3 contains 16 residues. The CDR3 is CASSPGTSGSTDTQYF. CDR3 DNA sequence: TGTGCCAGCAGCCCGGGGACTAGCGGTAGCACAGATACGCAGTATTTT.

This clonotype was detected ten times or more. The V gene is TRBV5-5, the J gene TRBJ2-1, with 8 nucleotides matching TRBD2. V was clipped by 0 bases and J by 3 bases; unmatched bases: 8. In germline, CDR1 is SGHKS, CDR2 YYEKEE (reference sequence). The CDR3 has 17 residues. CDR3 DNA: TGTGCCAGCAGCTTGGATTTGGCGGGGGGTTTCTACAATGAGCAGTTCTTC. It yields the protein CASSLDLAGGFYNEQFF.

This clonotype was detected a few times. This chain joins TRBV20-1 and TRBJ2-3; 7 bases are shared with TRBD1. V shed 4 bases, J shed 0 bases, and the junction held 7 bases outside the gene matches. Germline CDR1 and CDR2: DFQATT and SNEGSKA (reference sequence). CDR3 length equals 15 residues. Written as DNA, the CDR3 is TGCAGTGCTACAAGGACAGGCTCTAGCACAGATACGCAGTATTTT. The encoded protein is CSATRTGSSTDTQYF.

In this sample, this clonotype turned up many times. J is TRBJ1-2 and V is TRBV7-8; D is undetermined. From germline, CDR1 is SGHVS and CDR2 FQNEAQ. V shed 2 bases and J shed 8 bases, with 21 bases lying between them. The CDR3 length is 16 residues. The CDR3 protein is CASSLPTWQEAWGYTF. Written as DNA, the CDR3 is TGTGCCAGCAGCTTACCAACTTGGCAGGAGGCGTGGGGCTACACCTTC. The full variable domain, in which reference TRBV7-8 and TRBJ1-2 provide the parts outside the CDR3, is GAGVSQSPRYKVAKRGQDVALRCDPISGHVSLFWYQQALGQGPEFLTYFQNEAQLDKSGLPSDRFFAERPEGSVSTLKIQRTQQEDSAVYLCASSLPTWQEAWGYTFGSGTRLTVV.

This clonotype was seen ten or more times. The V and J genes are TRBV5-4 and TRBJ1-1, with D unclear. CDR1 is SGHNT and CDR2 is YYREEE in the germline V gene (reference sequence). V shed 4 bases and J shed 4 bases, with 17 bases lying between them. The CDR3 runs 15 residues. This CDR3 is CASSVPQSWGTEAFF. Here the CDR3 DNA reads TGTGCCAGCAGCGTCCCACAATCTTGGGGCACTGAAGCTTTCTTT.

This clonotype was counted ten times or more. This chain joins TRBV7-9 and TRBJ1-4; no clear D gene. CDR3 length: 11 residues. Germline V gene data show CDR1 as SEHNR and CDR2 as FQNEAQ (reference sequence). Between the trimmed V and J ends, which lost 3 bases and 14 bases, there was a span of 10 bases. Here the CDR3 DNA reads TGTGCCAGCAGCTTGAATCGCAGGCTGTTTTTT. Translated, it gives CASSLNRRLFF.

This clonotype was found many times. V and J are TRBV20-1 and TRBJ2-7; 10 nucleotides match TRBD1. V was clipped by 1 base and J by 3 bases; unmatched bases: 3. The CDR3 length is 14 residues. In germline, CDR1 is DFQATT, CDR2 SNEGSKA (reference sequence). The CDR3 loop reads CSARAGTGVYEQYF. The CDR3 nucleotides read TGCAGTGCTAGAGCCGGGACAGGGGTCTACGAGCAGTACTTC.

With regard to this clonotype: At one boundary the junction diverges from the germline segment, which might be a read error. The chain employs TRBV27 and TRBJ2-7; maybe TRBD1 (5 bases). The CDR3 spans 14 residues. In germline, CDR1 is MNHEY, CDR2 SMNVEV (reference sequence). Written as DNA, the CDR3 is TGCACCAGCAGACATGACAGTCTATCCTACGAGCAGTACTTC. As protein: CTSRHDSLSYEQYF.

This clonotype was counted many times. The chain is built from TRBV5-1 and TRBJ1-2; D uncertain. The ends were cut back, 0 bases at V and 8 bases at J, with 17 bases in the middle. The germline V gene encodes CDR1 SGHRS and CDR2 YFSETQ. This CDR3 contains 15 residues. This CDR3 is CASSLDATVDWGYTF. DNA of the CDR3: TGCGCCAGCAGCTTGGACGCCACAGTTGACTGGGGCTACACCTTC.

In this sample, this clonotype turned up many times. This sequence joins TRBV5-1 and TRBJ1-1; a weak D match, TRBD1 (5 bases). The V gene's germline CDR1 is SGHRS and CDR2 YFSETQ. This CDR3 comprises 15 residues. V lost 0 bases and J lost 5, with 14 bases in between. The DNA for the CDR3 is TGCGCCAGCAGCTTGGTTCCGGGGCAAAGAACTGAAGCTTTCTTT. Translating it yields CASSLVPGQRTEAFF.

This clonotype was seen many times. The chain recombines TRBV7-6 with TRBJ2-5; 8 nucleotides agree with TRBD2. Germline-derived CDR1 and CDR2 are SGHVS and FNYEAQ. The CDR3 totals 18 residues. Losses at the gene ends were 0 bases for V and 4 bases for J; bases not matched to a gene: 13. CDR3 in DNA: TGTGCCAGCAGCTTAGCCCTAACCTCCGGGGGGGCGGGAGAGACCCAGTACTTC. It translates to CASSLALTSGGAGETQYF.

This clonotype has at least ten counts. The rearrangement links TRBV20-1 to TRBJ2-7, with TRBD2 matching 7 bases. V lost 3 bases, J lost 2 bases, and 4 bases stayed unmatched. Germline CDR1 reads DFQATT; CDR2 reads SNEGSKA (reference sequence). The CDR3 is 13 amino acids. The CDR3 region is CSASGGNPYEQYV. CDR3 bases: TGCAGTGCTAGCGGGGGGAACCCCTACGAGCAGTACGTC.

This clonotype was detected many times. CDR3 bases: TGCGCCAGCAGCTTGGAAAGGGGAAACTATGGCTACACCTTC. This codes for CASSLERGNYGYTF. The chain employs TRBV5-1 and TRBJ1-2, with a weak D call TRBD1 (5 bases). Trimming took off 0 bases at V and 2 bases at J, with 8 bases between the two ends. The CDR3 has 14 residues. CDR1 is SGHRS, CDR2 YFSETQ, per germline.

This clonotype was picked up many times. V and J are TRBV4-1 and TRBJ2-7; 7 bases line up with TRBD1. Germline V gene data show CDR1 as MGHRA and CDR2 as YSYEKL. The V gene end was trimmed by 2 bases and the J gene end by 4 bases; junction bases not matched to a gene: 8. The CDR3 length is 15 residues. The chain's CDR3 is CASSQTPGQSYEQYV. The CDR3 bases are TGCGCCAGCAGCCAAACCCCGGGACAGAGTTACGAGCAGTACGTC.

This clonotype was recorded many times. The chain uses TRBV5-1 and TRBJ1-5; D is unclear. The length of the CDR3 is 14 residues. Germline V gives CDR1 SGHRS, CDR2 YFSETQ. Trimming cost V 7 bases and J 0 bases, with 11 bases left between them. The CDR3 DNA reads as TGCGCCAGCTCTCCAGGCCATAGCAATCAGCCCCAGCATTTT. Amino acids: CASSPGHSNQPQHF.

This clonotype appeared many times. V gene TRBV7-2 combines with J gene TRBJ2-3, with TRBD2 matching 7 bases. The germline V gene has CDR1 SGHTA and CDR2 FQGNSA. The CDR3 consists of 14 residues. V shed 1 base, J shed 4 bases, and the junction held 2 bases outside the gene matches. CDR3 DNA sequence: TGTGCCAGCAGCTTAGGACTAGCACCAGATACGCAGTATTTT. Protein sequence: CASSLGLAPDTQYF.

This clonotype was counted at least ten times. The chain's CDR3 is CASSSPILYTEAFF. The CDR3, as DNA: TGTGCCAGCAGCTCCCCCATTCTGTACACTGAAGCTTTCTTT. This chain connects TRBV7-9 to TRBJ1-1, with no clear D. The CDR3 contains 14 residues. V lost 4 bases, J lost 3 bases, and 12 bases lay in between. Germline V gene lookup returns CDR1 SEHNR and CDR2 FQNEAQ (reference sequence).

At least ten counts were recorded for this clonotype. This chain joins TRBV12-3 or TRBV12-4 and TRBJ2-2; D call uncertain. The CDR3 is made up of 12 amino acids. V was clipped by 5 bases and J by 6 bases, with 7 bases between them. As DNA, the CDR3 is TGTGCCAGCAGTCCTCAGTCCGGGGAGCTGTTTTTT. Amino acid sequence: CASSPQSGELFF.

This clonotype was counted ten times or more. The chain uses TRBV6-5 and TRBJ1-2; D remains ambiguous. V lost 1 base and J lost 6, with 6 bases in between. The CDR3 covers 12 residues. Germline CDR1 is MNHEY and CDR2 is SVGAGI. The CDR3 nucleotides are TGTGCCAGCAGTTACTACGGGGATGGCTACACCTTC. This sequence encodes CASSYYGDGYTF.

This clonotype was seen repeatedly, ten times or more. The CDR3 DNA is TGTGCCAGCAGCTTAGGAGGGGTGAACACTGAAGCTTTCTTT. Translated: CASSLGGVNTEAFF. The chain employs TRBV11-2 and TRBJ1-1; TRBD1 is a possible D gene (5 bases). CDR3 length: 14 amino acids. Germline V gene data show CDR1 as SGHAT and CDR2 as FQNNGV. Trimming took 1 base from V and 0 from J, leaving 6 bases between them. Together with reference TRBV11-2 and TRBJ1-1, the CDR3 gives the full variable domain: EAGVAQSPRYKIIEKRQSVAFWCNPISGHATLYWYQQILGQGPKLLIQFQNNGVVDDSQLPKDRFSAERLKGVDSTLKIQPAKLEDSAVYLCASSLGGVNTEAFFGQGTRLTVV.

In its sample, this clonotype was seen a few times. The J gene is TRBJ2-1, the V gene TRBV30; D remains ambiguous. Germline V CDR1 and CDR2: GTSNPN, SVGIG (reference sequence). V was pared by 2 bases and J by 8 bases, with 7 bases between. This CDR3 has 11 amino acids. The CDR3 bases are TGTGCCTGGAGTCACGCGGATGAGCAGTTCTTC. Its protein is CAWSHADEQFF.

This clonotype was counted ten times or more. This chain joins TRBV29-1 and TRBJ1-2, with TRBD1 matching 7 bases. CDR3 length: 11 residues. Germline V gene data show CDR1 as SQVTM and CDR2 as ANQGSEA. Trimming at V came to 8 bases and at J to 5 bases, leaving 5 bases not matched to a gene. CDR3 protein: CSTLTGYGYTF. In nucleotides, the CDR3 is TGCAGCACCCTGACAGGGTATGGCTACACCTTC.

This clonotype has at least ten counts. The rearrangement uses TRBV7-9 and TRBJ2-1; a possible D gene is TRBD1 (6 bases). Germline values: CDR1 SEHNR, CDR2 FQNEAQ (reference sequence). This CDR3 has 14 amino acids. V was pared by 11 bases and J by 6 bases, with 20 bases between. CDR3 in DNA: TGTGCCTGCCCGATCCGACAGGCGAGCAATGAGCAGTTCTTC. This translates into CACPIRQASNEQFF.

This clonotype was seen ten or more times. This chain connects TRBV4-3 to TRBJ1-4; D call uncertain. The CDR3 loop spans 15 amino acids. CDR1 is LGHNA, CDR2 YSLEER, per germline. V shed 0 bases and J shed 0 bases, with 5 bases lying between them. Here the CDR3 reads CASSQDTATNEKLFF. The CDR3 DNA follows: TGCGCCAGCAGCCAAGATACTGCAACTAATGAAAAACTGTTTTTT.